This TCR beta chain was obtained from a study of T cells after yellow fever vaccination. Study-level information: For low cell numbers, libraries were made with SMART-Seq v4 Ultra Low Input.

A process of 5'RACE template switching, which added a universal primer site and UMIs, was used to make TCR cDNA. MiXCR, run by TCRdb on the 5' RACE reads, gives a single entry per CDR3 protein. The table records some 260,000 distinct CDR3 sequences, around 5.3% of them present only once. J gave up 16 bases and V 4 bases, and 15 bases lay outside the gene matches. This CDR3 spans 14 amino acids. CDR1 is LGHDT, CDR2 YNNKEL, per germline (reference sequence). A few counts support this clonotype. Its matching antigen is unknown. Study-level findings and limits: Highly abundant clonotypes carried over from the bulk population could end up in FACS-sorted repertoires as contaminants. The secondary T-cell response peaked on day 5, not day 15, but was weaker.

The sequence came from a man younger than 35 who received the YFV17D yellow fever vaccine. This sample comprised CD4+ T cells sorted from PBMCs, obtained on the day of the yellow fever booster vaccination. This chain joins TRBV3-1 and TRBJ2-4; 8 bases are shared with TRBD2. DNA for the CDR3: TGTGCCAGCAGCCTTGATAACAGCGGGGGTCGTACCTACTTC. Its translation: CASSLDNSGGRTYF.